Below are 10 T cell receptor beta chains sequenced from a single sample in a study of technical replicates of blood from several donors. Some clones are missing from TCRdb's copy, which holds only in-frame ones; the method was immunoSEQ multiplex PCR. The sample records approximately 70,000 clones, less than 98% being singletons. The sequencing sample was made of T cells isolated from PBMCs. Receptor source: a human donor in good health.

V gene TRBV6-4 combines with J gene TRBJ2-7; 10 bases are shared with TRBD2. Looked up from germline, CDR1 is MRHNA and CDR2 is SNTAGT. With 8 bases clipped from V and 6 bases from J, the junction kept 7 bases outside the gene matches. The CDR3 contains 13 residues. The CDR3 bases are TGTGCCAGCGGGCGGCTAGCGGGAGCCGAGCAGTACTTC. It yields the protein CASGRLAGAEQYF.

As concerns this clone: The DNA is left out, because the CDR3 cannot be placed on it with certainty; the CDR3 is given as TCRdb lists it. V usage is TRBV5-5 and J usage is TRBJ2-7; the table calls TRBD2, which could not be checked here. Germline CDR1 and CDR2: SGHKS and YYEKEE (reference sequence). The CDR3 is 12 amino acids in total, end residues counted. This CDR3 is CASSSSVGGGNF.

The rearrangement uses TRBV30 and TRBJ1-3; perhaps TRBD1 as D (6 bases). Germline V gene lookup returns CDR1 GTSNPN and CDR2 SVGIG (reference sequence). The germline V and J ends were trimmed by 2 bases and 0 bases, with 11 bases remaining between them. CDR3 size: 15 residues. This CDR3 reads CAWSIGTSSGNTIYF. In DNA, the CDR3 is TGTGCCTGGAGTATAGGGACAAGCTCTGGAAACACCATATATTTT.

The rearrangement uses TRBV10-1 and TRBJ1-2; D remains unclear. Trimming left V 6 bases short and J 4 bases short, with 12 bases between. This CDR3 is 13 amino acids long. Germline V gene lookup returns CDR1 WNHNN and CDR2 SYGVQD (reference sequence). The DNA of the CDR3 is TGCGCCAGCAGCGACGGAGACCTCTATGGCTACACCTTC. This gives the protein CASSDGDLYGYTF.

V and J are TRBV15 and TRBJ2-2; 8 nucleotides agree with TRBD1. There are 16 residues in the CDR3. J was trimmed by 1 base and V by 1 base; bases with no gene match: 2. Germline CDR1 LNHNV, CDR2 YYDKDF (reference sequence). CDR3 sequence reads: CATSRAGTGNTGELFF. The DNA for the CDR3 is TGTGCCACCAGCAGAGCCGGGACAGGGAACACCGGGGAGCTGTTTTTT.

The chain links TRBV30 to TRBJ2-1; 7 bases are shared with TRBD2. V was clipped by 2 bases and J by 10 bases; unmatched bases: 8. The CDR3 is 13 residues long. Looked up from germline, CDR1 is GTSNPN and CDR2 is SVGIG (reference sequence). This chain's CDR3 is CAWSLERDREQFF. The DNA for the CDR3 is TGTGCCTGGAGTCTCGAGCGGGACCGCGAGCAGTTCTTC.

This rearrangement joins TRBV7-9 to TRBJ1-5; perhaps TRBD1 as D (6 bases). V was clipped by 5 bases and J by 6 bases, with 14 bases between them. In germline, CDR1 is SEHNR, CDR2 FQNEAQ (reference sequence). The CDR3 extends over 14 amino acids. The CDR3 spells CASSETGPGQPQHF. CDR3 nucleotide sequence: TGTGCCAGCAGCGAAACAGGGCCGGGTCAGCCCCAGCATTTT.

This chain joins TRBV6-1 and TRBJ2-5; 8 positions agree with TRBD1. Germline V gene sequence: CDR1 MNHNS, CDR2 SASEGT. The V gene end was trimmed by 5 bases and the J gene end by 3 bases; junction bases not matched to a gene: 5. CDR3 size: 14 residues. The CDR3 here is CASSSGTGEETQYF. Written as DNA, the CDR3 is TGTGCCAGCAGTTCCGGGACAGGAGAAGAGACCCAGTACTTC.

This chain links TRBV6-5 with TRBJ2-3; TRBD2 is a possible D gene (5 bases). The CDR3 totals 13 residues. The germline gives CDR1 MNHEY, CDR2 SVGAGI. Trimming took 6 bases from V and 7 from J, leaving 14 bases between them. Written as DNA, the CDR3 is TGTGCCAGCAGGCGGGCCCCTCCGTATACGCAGTATTTT. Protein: CASRRAPPYTQYF.

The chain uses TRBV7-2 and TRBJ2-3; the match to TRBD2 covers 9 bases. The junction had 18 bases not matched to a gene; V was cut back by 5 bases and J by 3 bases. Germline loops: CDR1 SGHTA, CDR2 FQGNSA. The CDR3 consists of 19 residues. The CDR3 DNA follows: TGTGCCAGCAGCCAGTCGGAGCGGGGGGTGGGGTTTTGGACAGATACGCAGTATTTT. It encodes CASSQSERGVGFWTDTQYF.